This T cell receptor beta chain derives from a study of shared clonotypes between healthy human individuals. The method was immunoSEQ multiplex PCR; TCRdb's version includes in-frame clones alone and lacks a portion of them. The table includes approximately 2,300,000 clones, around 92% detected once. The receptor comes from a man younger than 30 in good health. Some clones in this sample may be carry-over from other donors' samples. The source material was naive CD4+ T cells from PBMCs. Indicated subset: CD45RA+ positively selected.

The CDR3 nucleotides are TGTGCCAGCAGCAAAGCCACAGGGGCCCTGTATGGCTACACCTTC. This encodes CASSKATGALYGYTF. This chain uses TRBV21-1 with TRBJ1-2; the table gives TRBD1 as D, unverified against the DNA. TRBV21-1 corresponds to a pseudogene. The CDR3 is made up of 15 amino acids.